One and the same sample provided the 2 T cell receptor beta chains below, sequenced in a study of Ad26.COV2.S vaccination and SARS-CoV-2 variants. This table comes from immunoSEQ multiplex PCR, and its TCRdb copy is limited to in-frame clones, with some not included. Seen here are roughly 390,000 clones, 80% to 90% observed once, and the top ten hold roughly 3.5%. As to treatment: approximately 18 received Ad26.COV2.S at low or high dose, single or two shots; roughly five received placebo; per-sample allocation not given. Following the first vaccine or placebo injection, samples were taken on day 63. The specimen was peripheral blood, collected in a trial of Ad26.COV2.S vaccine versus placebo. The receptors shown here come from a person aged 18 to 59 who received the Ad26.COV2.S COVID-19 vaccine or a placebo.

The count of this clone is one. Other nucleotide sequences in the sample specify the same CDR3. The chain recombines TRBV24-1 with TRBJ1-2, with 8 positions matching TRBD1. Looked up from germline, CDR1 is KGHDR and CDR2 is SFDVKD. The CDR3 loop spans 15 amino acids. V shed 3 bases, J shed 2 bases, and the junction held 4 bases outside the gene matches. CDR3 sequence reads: CATSDGQGSNYGYTF. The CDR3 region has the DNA TGTGCCACCAGTGATGGACAGGGTTCGAACTATGGCTACACCTTC.

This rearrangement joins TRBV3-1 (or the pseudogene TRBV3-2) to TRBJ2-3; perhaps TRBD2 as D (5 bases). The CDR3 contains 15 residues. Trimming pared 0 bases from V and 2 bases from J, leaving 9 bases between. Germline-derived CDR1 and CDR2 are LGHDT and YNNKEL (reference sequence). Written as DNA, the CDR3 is TGTGCCAGCAGCCAAGATCCCGGGATCACAGATACGCAGTATTTT. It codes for CASSQDPGITDTQYF.